This T cell receptor beta chain was observed in a study of T cell responses to AZD1222 COVID-19 vaccine. Notes on the study in general: White British ancestry dominated among donors, who included more females, and clonal diversity was possibly underestimated.

Trimming removed 2 bases at V and 1 base at J, with 5 bases between. This CDR3 is built from 13 residues. The V gene's germline CDR1 is MGHRA and CDR2 YSYEKL. TCRdb keeps only in-frame clones here, not all; method: immunoSEQ multiplex PCR. Of 140,000 to 150,000 clones listed, around nine tenths are singletons. About this clone itself: Its antigen remains unidentified.

The sequence came from an adult in good health. This sample comprised peripheral blood, obtained on day 0 of MenACWY control vaccination. This chain uses TRBV4-1 with TRBJ1-1; D ambiguous. The chain's CDR3 is CASSQNRNTEAFF. The CDR3 coding sequence is TGCGCCAGCAGCCAAAATCGGAACACTGAAGCTTTCTTT.